This T cell receptor beta chain was obtained from a study of CD8 T cells in ankylosing spondylitis. Study-level findings and limits: Those disease-linked clones were CD8+; they were also relatively rare in peripheral blood. There were earlier reports of some motif variants in reactive arthritis synovial fluid and blood. Within ankylosing spondylitis blood, a TCR beta motif made up of under 10 highly homologous variants appeared to be characteristic. Disease-linked clones reportedly showed significant enrichment in matched ankylosing spondylitis synovial fluid.

In this sample, this clonotype turned up many times. Its antigen remains unknown. The CDR3 extends over 15 amino acids. Deletions cut 6 bases from V and 2 bases from J, with 17 bases between. The germline gives CDR1 SQVTM, CDR2 ANQGSEA. Quantitative barcoded 5'-RACE was used to prepare TCR beta libraries. MiXCR, applied by TCRdb to the 5' RACE reads, yields one record per CDR3 protein. Of fewer than 400,000 distinct CDR3 sequences detected, 8% appear once; the ten largest clones hold less than 15%. The TCR originated in a male donor with ankylosing spondylitis. This chain joins TRBV29-1 and TRBJ2-1; D may be TRBD1 (6 bases). Material for sequencing was blood, either unsorted or a sorted T cell fraction (not recorded which). The CDR3 coding sequence is TGCAGCGTCGACCCCGGGACAAGCACCTACAATGAGCAGTTCTTC. The encoded protein is CSVDPGTSTYNEQFF.